A selection of T cell receptor beta chains follows, all from one sample in a study of cytomegalovirus exposure and HLA in healthy donors. The data were produced by immunoSEQ multiplex PCR, yet TCRdb's version contains in-frame clones alone and is incomplete. The table includes roughly 190,000 clones, about 82% detected once. The sample taken for sequencing was PBMCs. These receptors came from a young woman in good health and CMV-seronegative. Each CDR3 is given with its conserved first and last residue. The order of the fields is D gene, V gene, clone size, J gene, CDR3 DNA, CDR3 protein. A D gene is named only where the DNA matches it firmly. Some rows have no size entry. The others give once, few or many, or a class for an expanded clone.

>-|TRBV7-2|-|TRBJ1-3
TGTGCCAGCAGTCCCGGGGGGCCCGGTGGACCCATATATTTT
CASSPGGPGGPIYF
>TRBD2|TRBV6-1|few|TRBJ2-3
TGTGCCAGCAGTGGGGGGACTAGTTTGTCAGATACGCAGTATTTT
CASSGGTSLSDTQYF
>TRBD2|TRBV6-5|-|TRBJ2-5
TGTGCCAGCAGCCCCAGACAGCGGGAGGGGCGGCCCCAGTACTTC
CASSPRQREGRPQYF
>-|TRBV27|-|TRBJ2-3
TGTGCCAGCACAATCCCTAAGACTACTGGCACAGATACGCAGTATTTT
CASTIPKTTGTDTQYF
>-|TRBV5-4|-|TRBJ1-3
TGTGCCAGCAGCTTGGATCAGGCTCCCTCTGGAAACACCATATATTTT
CASSLDQAPSGNTIYF
>-|TRBV30|-|TRBJ1-4
TGTGCCTGGAGTCCCGGACTGCCAACTAATGAAAAACTGTTTTTT
CAWSPGLPTNEKLFF
>-|TRBV19|-|TRBJ2-1
TGTGCCAGTAGTCTGAATGAGATAGAGCAGTTCTTC
CASSLNEIEQFF
>TRBD1|TRBV5-1|-|TRBJ1-1
TGCGCCACCACGACAGGGGGGAACACTGAAGCTTTCTTT
CATTTGGNTEAFF
>TRBD1|TRBV7-8|few|TRBJ2-1
TGTGCCAGCAGCTTGACCGGACAGGGTTACAATGAGCAGTTCTTC
CASSLTGQGYNEQFF
>-|TRBV11-2|-|TRBJ2-5
TGTGCCAGCAGCGGGGGCATAACAGAGACCCAGTACTTC
CASSGGITETQYF
>TRBD1|TRBV10-1|once|TRBJ1-2
TGCGCCAGCAGCGTGGGACAGAACTATGGCTACACCTTC
CASSVGQNYGYTF
>-|TRBV18|-|TRBJ2-3
TGTGCCAGCTCGTACACAGATACGCAGTATTTT
CASSYTDTQYF
>TRBD1|TRBV9|-|TRBJ2-1
TGTGCCAGCAGCGACGGACAGGGGGCGGGTGAGCAGTTCTTC
CASSDGQGAGEQFF
>TRBD1|TRBV29-1|-|TRBJ1-1
TGCAGCGTGACGACAGGGAAGGCTGAAGCTTTCTTT
CSVTTGKAEAFF
>TRBD2|TRBV19|-|TRBJ2-5
TGTGCCAGTAGTAAAGGACTAGCAGGTTGGGAGACCCAGTACTTC
CASSKGLAGWETQYF
>-|TRBV7-9|-|TRBJ1-6
TGTGCCAGCAGCTTACCCCAGGCTTCGGTCTATAATTCACCCCTCCACTTT
CASSLPQASVYNSPLHF
>-|TRBV2|-|TRBJ1-5
TGTGCCAGCAGCGGACAGTTTAGCAATCAGCCCCAGCATTTT
CASSGQFSNQPQHF
>-|TRBV18|-|TRBJ1-1
TGTGCCAGCTCACCAGGGGAGTACACTGAAGCTTTCTTT
CASSPGEYTEAFF
>-|TRBV25-1|-|TRBJ1-4
TGTGCCAGCAGTGACCCCGTCCAGGGGAAGAGAAAACTGTTTTTT
CASSDPVQGKRKLFF
>-|TRBV7-9|-|TRBJ1-1
TGTGCCAGCAGCTTAAGGGGCAGGAGGAACACTGAAGCTTTCTTT
CASSLRGRRNTEAFF
>TRBD1|TRBV7-2|-|TRBJ2-3
TGTGCCAGCAGCCCTCCGGGACAGTCTAGCACAGATACGCAGTATTTT
CASSPPGQSSTDTQYF
>-|TRBV10-3|-|TRBJ2-3
TGTGCCATCAGCCCCCCGGGACACGCCACAGATACGCAGTATTTT
CAISPPGHATDTQYF
>TRBD1|TRBV6-5|-|TRBJ2-2
TGTGCCAGCAGGGAAACAGGGGTGGGGACCGGGGAGCTGTTTTTT
CASRETGVGTGELFF
>-|TRBV15|once|TRBJ2-7
TGTGCCACCAGCATTAGTACAGGTGTGAGCTCCTACGAGCAGTACTTC
CATSISTGVSSYEQYF
>-|TRBV4-2|-|TRBJ2-1
TGTGCCAGCAGCCAAGATCTTAATGACAATGAGCAGTTCTTC
CASSQDLNDNEQFF
>-|TRBV5-1|-|TRBJ2-3
TGCGCCAGTTGGGAACTTAGCGGAAGCACAGATACGCAGTATTTT
CASWELSGSTDTQYF